This entry concerns a single T cell receptor beta chain. Antigen: not known. This CDR3 is built from 14 residues. Germline V gene sequence: CDR1 DFQATT, CDR2 SNEGSKA (reference sequence). TCRdb reprocessed the 5' RACE reads, with one entry per CDR3 protein and no DNA. This sample lists 310,000 or so distinct CDR3 sequences; its ten largest clones have roughly 2%. These data originate in a study of monozygotic twins with inflammatory bowel disease. Regarding the study as a whole: Against healthy co-twins, IBD patients had lower TCRbeta diversity (measured by inverse Simpson).

The chain employs TRBV20-1 and TRBJ1-2; TCRdb's assignment of TRBD1 cannot be checked, as there is no DNA. This clonotype was sampled from a human donor with ulcerative colitis or Crohn's disease, or a healthy co-twin of an affected twin (not recorded which). The sequenced material came from blood. The CDR3 here is CSAKRGTGDYGYTF.